The 28 T cell receptor beta chains below come from one sample, sequenced in a study of early T cells in non-severe SARS-CoV-2 infection. TCRdb reanalysed the 5' RACE reads using MiXCR and keeps one entry per CDR3 protein. The data show some 87,000 distinct CDR3 sequences, 12% seen once. Sequences were obtained from whole blood. These receptors were collected from an adult who was a healthcare worker with PCR-confirmed SARS-CoV-2 infection or an uninfected control (not recorded which).

This clonotype was found a few times. J is TRBJ2-2 and V is TRBV29-1; D ambiguous. Between the trimmed V and J ends, which lost 7 bases and 6 bases, there was a span of 15 bases. The CDR3 has 13 residues. CDR1 SQVTM and CDR2 ANQGSEA come from the germline V gene. The CDR3 spells CSANLAKAGELFF. DNA of the CDR3: TGCAGCGCCAATTTGGCGAAAGCCGGGGAGCTGTTTTTT.

There are a few counts of this clonotype. The rearrangement links TRBV12-3 or TRBV12-4 to TRBJ2-7; 8 bases agree with TRBD1. Losses at the gene ends were 5 bases for V and 3 bases for J; bases not matched to a gene: 6. This CDR3 is built from 14 residues. DNA for the CDR3: TGTGCCAGCAGTCTTACAGGGGGTCTCTACGAGCAGTACTTC. Its translation is CASSLTGGLYEQYF.

V and J are TRBV18 and TRBJ1-1; D remains ambiguous. The CDR3 contains 15 residues. Germline V gene data show CDR1 as KGHSH and CDR2 as LQKENI. V shed 3 bases and J shed 3 bases, with 14 bases lying between them. CDR3 sequence: CASSPNVRSYTEAFF. The CDR3 DNA is TGTGCCAGCTCACCTAACGTCCGAAGTTACACTGAAGCTTTCTTT.

The genes are TRBV9 and TRBJ1-6, with D perhaps matching TRBD1 (5 bases). The V end lost 3 bases, the J end lost 11 bases, and 18 bases lay between the germline ends. CDR1 and CDR2 (germline): SGDLS, YYNGEE. This CDR3 has 15 residues. The CDR3 DNA sequence: TGTGCCAGCAGCGCAAAAGGCTCTACGGGGGCACCCCTCCACTTT. This encodes CASSAKGSTGAPLHF.

This clonotype appeared a few times. The chain carries TRBV2 and TRBJ2-7; no definite D call. Germline V CDR1 and CDR2: SNHLY, FYNNEI. The CDR3 loop spans 12 amino acids. Trimming took off 3 bases at V and 13 bases at J, with 16 bases between the two ends. The DNA of the CDR3 is TGTGCCAGCAGTGAGGCGCCCAAACGCCTCTACTTC. It specifies CASSEAPKRLYF. Variable domain in full (rest from reference TRBV2 and TRBJ2-7): EPEVTQTPSHQVTQMGQEVILRCVPISNHLYFYWYRQILGQKVEFLVSFYNNEISEKSEIFDDQFSVERPDGSNFTLKIRSTKLEDSAMYFCASSEAPKRLYFGPGTRLTVT.

This clonotype was detected a few times. The CDR3 spells CSGYRAATEAFF. In DNA, the CDR3 is TGCAGCGGGTACAGGGCTGCCACTGAAGCTTTCTTT. The rearrangement joins TRBV29-1 to TRBJ1-1; weak D call: TRBD1 (6 bases). V lost 7 bases and J 4 bases, leaving 13 bases between the germline ends. The CDR3 extends over 12 amino acids. Germline V gene sequence: CDR1 SQVTM, CDR2 ANQGSEA.

This clonotype occurred many times. The chain employs TRBV10-1 and TRBJ2-1, with D maybe TRBD1 (5 bases). Trimming stripped 5 bases from V and 2 bases from J, with 22 bases between. Germline V gene sequence: CDR1 WNHNN, CDR2 SYGVQD (reference sequence). The CDR3 consists of 18 residues. This chain's CDR3 is CASSWGDNTPRAYNEQFF. The CDR3 DNA is TGCGCCAGCAGTTGGGGCGACAATACGCCCAGAGCCTACAATGAGCAGTTCTTC.

Concerning this clonotype: Just one base apart from a much larger clone, this may be a read error. This chain uses TRBV11-2 with TRBJ1-1; a possible D gene is TRBD1 (5 bases). The CDR3 covers 15 residues. V was clipped by 2 bases and J by 3 bases, with 13 bases between them. Germline V lookup: CDR1 SGHAT, CDR2 FQNNGV. The CDR3 DNA follows: TGTGCCAGCAGCTTATCGCGGGGCCTGGACACTGAAGCTTTCTTT. Protein product: CASSLSRGLDTEAFF.

This clonotype was observed many times. The chain employs TRBV12-3 or TRBV12-4 and TRBJ1-2; possibly TRBD1 for D (5 bases). Trimming removed 2 bases at V and 4 bases at J, with 8 bases between. CDR3 size: 13 residues. Written as DNA, the CDR3 is TGTGCCAGCAGTTTACCAGGGAGCTATGGCTACACCTTC. Translating gives CASSLPGSYGYTF.

This clonotype was counted between two and nine times. The chain has TRBV12-5 and TRBJ2-2; D gene unclear. This CDR3 has 14 amino acids. V lost 0 bases to trimming and J lost 5 bases, with 7 bases between them. In germline, CDR1 is LGHNT, CDR2 FRNRAP. CDR3 residues: CASGLVLRTGELFF. The CDR3, as DNA: TGTGCTAGTGGTTTGGTATTACGGACCGGGGAGCTGTTTTTT. Filled out from reference TRBV12-5 and TRBJ2-2, the complete variable domain reads DARVTQTPRHKVTEMGQEVTMRCQPILGHNTVFWYRQTMMQGLELLAYFRNRAPLDDSGMPKDRFSAEMPDATLATLKIQPSEPRDSAVYFCASGLVLRTGELFFGEGSRLTVL.

This chain links TRBV28 with TRBJ1-4; D gene unclear. This CDR3 contains 14 residues. Germline V gene sequence: CDR1 MDHEN, CDR2 SYDVKM. Trimming stripped 6 bases from V and 5 bases from J, with 13 bases between. CDR3 amino acids: CASSVVTGNEKLFF. The CDR3 coding sequence is TGTGCCAGCAGCGTCGTTACGGGGAATGAAAAACTGTTTTTT.

This clonotype was counted many times. The chain carries TRBV7-6 and TRBJ2-6; D call uncertain. The CDR3 length is 15 residues. V lost 1 base and J 1 base, leaving 5 bases between the germline ends. Per germline, CDR1 SGHVS and CDR2 FNYEAQ. The CDR3 loop is CASSLVPSGANVLTF. Here the CDR3 DNA reads TGTGCCAGCAGCTTAGTGCCTTCTGGGGCCAACGTCCTGACTTTC. Combining the CDR3 with reference TRBV7-6 and TRBJ2-6 gives the whole variable domain GAGVSQSPRYKVTKRGQDVALRCDPISGHVSLYWYRQALGQGPEFLTYFNYEAQQDKSGLPNDRFSAERPEGSISTLTIQRTEQRDSAMYRCASSLVPSGANVLTFGAGSRLTVL.

This clonotype has more than one count but fewer than ten. This chain links TRBV18 with TRBJ1-2; no firm D call. The germline CDR1 and CDR2 sequences are KGHSH and LQKENI. The V and J ends lost 3 bases and 2 bases respectively, with 10 bases between them. This CDR3 is built from 14 residues. CDR3 sequence reads: CASSPLKENYGYTF. For the CDR3, the DNA is TGTGCCAGCTCACCCTTGAAGGAAAACTATGGCTACACCTTC.

The chain is built from TRBV12-3 or TRBV12-4 and TRBJ2-3, with 11 bases lining up with TRBD2. The junction had 14 bases not matched to a gene; V was cut back by 3 bases and J by 9 bases. The CDR3 length is 17 residues. CDR3 in amino acids: CASSLGTSGASGGTQYF. CDR3 bases: TGTGCCAGCAGTTTGGGGACTAGCGGAGCCTCCGGGGGAACGCAGTATTTT.

This sequence joins TRBV20-1 and TRBJ2-5, with D possibly being TRBD2 (5 bases). Germline assignment: CDR1 DFQATT and CDR2 SNEGSKA (reference sequence). This CDR3 region has 16 residues. Trimming cost V 1 base and J 5 bases, with 20 bases left between them. In DNA, the CDR3 is TGCAGTGCTAGAGGGGGAGTGGGCCGGTCAGCGGAGACCCAGTACTTC. Its translation: CSARGGVGRSAETQYF.

This clonotype was observed a few times. J is TRBJ1-5 and V is TRBV10-3; maybe TRBD1 (6 bases). CDR3 size: 13 residues. The germline CDR1 and CDR2 sequences are ENHRY and SYGVKD. V gave up 6 bases and J gave up 5 bases, with 11 bases separating them. In DNA, the CDR3 is TGTGCCATCAGGGACAGTGAACATCAGCCCCAGCATTTT. Translating gives CAIRDSEHQPQHF.

This clonotype appeared a few times. This chain connects TRBV10-3 to TRBJ2-1, with D tentatively TRBD2 (5 bases). The germline V gene has CDR1 ENHRY and CDR2 SYGVKD. The CDR3 runs to 14 residues. Trimming stripped 3 bases from V and 10 bases from J, with 16 bases between. The CDR3 coding sequence is TGTGCCATCAGTGATAGTCTAGCTCCCCAAGAGCAGTTCTTC. This codes for CAISDSLAPQEQFF.

In its sample, this clonotype was seen a few times. This chain connects TRBV19 to TRBJ1-5; D is possibly TRBD1 (5 bases). Trimming removed 6 bases at V and 1 base at J, with 10 bases between. The germline V gene encodes CDR1 LNHDA and CDR2 SQIVND (reference sequence). CDR3 length: 14 residues. CDR3 DNA sequence: TGTGCCAGTAGAAAAAGACAGAGCAATCAGCCCCAGCATTTT. Translated: CASRKRQSNQPQHF.

This clonotype was observed a handful of times. The V call is TRBV2, the J call TRBJ2-7; tentatively, D is TRBD2 (5 bases). This CDR3 contains 11 residues. Germline V gene data show CDR1 as SNHLY and CDR2 as FYNNEI. Trimming pared 7 bases from V and 3 bases from J, leaving 7 bases between. The CDR3 DNA is TGTGCCAGCATGGGGAGCTACGAGCAGTACTTC. As protein: CASMGSYEQYF.

This sequence joins TRBV27 and TRBJ2-6; the match to TRBD1 covers 7 bases. From germline, CDR1 is MNHEY and CDR2 SMNVEV (reference sequence). V shed 6 bases, J shed 4 bases, and the junction held 3 bases outside the gene matches. The CDR3 has 14 amino acids. The CDR3 coding sequence is TGTGCCAGCAGAACAGGGGTCGGGGCCAACGTCCTGACTTTC. Encoded protein: CASRTGVGANVLTF.

There are many counts of this clonotype. The rearrangement links TRBV12-3 or TRBV12-4 to TRBJ2-5; TRBD2 matches 7 bases. This CDR3 is built from 13 residues. The junction had 6 bases not matched to a gene; V was cut back by 7 bases and J by 4 bases. The CDR3 loop reads CASTSLAVETQYF. The DNA of the CDR3 is TGTGCCAGCACCTCTCTAGCGGTAGAGACCCAGTACTTC.

This chain links TRBV6-6 with TRBJ1-1; possible D gene TRBD1, 6 bases. CDR3 length: 14 amino acids. Germline V lookup: CDR1 MNHNY, CDR2 SVGAGI (reference sequence). Trimming took 6 bases from V and 0 from J, leaving 11 bases between them. The CDR3 sequence: CASRKTGMNTEAFF. The CDR3 coding sequence is TGTGCCAGCAGAAAGACAGGTATGAACACTGAAGCTTTCTTT.

The genes are TRBV6-6 and TRBJ1-2; no definite D call. V shed 9 bases and J shed 5 bases, with 10 bases lying between them. Germline loops: CDR1 MNHNY, CDR2 SVGAGI (reference sequence). The CDR3 runs 11 residues. CDR3 DNA: TGTGCCAGTACCCTCTTGTATGGCTACACCTTC. It is translated as CASTLLYGYTF.

This chain joins TRBV29-1 and TRBJ2-7; no firm D call. V dropped 4 bases and J dropped 6 bases, with 7 bases sitting between them. The CDR3 has 10 amino acids. Per the germline V gene, CDR1 is SQVTM and CDR2 is ANQGSEA. CDR3 loop: CSVANSEQYF. The CDR3, as DNA: TGCAGCGTTGCAAACAGCGAGCAGTACTTC.

This clonotype was counted only a few times. This rearrangement joins TRBV11-2 to TRBJ2-7; D may be TRBD1 or TRBD2 (6 bases each). V was pared by 1 base and J by 4 bases, with 14 bases between. The germline V gene encodes CDR1 SGHAT and CDR2 FQNNGV. The CDR3 has 15 residues. CDR3 sequence reads: CASSLVSQGRYEQYF. Here the CDR3 DNA reads TGTGCCAGCAGCTTAGTGTCGCAGGGGAGGTACGAGCAGTACTTC.

V and J are TRBV20-1 and TRBJ2-1; 8 bases line up with TRBD2. Unmatched junction bases numbered 7, after V lost 6 bases and J lost 6 bases. The CDR3 is made up of 13 amino acids. Germline-derived CDR1 and CDR2 are DFQATT and SNEGSKA (reference sequence). The CDR3 loop reads CSASQLAGNEQFF. Written as DNA, the CDR3 is TGCAGTGCCTCGCAGCTAGCGGGCAATGAGCAGTTCTTC.

The table lists this clonotype with many counts. The chain couples TRBV4-1 to TRBJ1-1; 8 nucleotides agree with TRBD1. With V trimmed by 1 base and J by 8 bases, 15 bases remained unmatched. The CDR3 spans 17 residues. CDR1 and CDR2 from the germline V gene are MGHRA and YSYEKL. The CDR3 here is CASSQVGGRDRFPEAFF. Written as DNA, the CDR3 is TGCGCCAGCAGCCAAGTTGGGGGGCGGGACAGGTTTCCGGAAGCTTTCTTT.

For this clonotype: An end of the junction differs from the germline gene, which may be a read error. V usage is TRBV5-1 and J usage is TRBJ2-4, with a possible D match to TRBD2 (6 bases). Germline loops: CDR1 SGHRS, CDR2 YFSETQ. The CDR3 contains 14 residues. The CDR3 DNA is TGCGCCAGCGGCTTGGGAGGAGCCAAAAACATTCAGTACTTC. It yields the protein CASGLGGAKNIQYF.